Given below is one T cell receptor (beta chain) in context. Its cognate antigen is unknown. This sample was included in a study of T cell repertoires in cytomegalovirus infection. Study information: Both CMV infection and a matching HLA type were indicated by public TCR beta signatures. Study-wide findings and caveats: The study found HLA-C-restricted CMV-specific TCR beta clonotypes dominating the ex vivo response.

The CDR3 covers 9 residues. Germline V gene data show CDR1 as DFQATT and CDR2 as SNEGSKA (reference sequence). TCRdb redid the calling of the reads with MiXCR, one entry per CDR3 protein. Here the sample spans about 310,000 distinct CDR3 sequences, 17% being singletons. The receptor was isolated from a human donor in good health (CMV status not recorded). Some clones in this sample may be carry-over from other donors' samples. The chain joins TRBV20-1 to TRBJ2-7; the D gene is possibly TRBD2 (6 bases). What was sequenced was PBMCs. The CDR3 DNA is TGCAGCGCGGGGTACGAGCAGTACTTC. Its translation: CSAGYEQYF.